Below, 6 T cell receptor beta chains from the same sample are listed, as sequenced in a study of T-cell memory formation after mild COVID-19. TCRdb itself ran the 5' RACE reads through MiXCR, one entry per CDR3 protein. The sample shows under 450,000 distinct CDR3 sequences, around 15% of them seen only once. Sequenced input: PBMCs or a T cell subset sorted from them (not recorded which). The receptors were sampled from a man aged 18 to 29 who had mild COVID-19 (a few samples of this study predate the infection). Cell type and time point are not known.

This clonotype was detected a few times. The rearrangement uses TRBV28 and TRBJ2-6, with D possibly being TRBD2 (5 bases). CDR1 is MDHEN, CDR2 SYDVKM, per germline. V lost 2 bases, J lost 9 bases, and 11 bases lay in between. CDR3 size: 14 residues. CDR3 residues: CASSLEGVRNVLTF. CDR3 DNA sequence: TGTGCCAGCAGTTTAGAGGGCGTTCGCAACGTCCTGACTTTC.

V and J are TRBV4-1 and TRBJ2-1; 12 nucleotides line up with TRBD1. The CDR3 has 16 amino acids. Unmatched junction bases numbered 9, after V lost 4 bases and J lost 8 bases. Germline values: CDR1 MGHRA, CDR2 YSYEKL. CDR3 DNA: TGCGCCAGCAGCCGAAAGGGACAGGGGGCTGGGGATGAGCAGTTCTTC. It specifies CASSRKGQGAGDEQFF.

Only a few counts were recorded for this clonotype. This chain links TRBV5-1 with TRBJ2-7, with 7 bases that match TRBD1. Germline V gives CDR1 SGHRS, CDR2 YFSETQ. After removal of 1 base from V and 4 bases from J, the junction contained 5 bases not matched to a gene. CDR3 size: 14 residues. CDR3 loop: CASSLKQGVYEQYF. Written as DNA, the CDR3 is TGCGCCAGCAGCTTGAAGCAGGGGGTTTACGAGCAGTACTTC.

This clonotype was seen ten or more times. The chain couples TRBV6-6 to TRBJ2-5; 11 positions match TRBD2. The V gene end was trimmed by 4 bases and the J gene end by 1 base; junction bases not matched to a gene: 2. There are 15 residues in the CDR3. Germline loops: CDR1 MNHNY, CDR2 SVGAGI (reference sequence). In DNA form, the CDR3 reads TGTGCCAGCAGTTGGGGACTAGCGGCCCAAGAGACCCAGTACTTC. Its translation is CASSWGLAAQETQYF.

V usage is TRBV6-2 or TRBV6-3 and J usage is TRBJ2-3, with TRBD2 matching over 7 bases. The CDR3 spans 17 residues. Trimming took 0 bases from V and 1 from J; bases not matched to a gene: 7. Germline loops: CDR1 MNHEY, CDR2 SVGEGT. The CDR3 nucleotides read TGTGCCAGCAGTTACTCTATCCGCGGGGGAGGCACAGATACGCAGTATTTT. This encodes CASSYSIRGGGTDTQYF.

The chain uses TRBV4-1 and TRBJ2-1, with a tentative D call TRBD1 (6 bases). The CDR3 length is 15 residues. Germline CDR1 MGHRA, CDR2 YSYEKL. V was shortened by 0 bases and J by 2 bases, with 8 bases between the two germline ends. The CDR3 coding sequence is TGCGCCAGCAGCCAAGAGTCAGGGGCCTACAATGAGCAGTTCTTC. Encoded protein: CASSQESGAYNEQFF.